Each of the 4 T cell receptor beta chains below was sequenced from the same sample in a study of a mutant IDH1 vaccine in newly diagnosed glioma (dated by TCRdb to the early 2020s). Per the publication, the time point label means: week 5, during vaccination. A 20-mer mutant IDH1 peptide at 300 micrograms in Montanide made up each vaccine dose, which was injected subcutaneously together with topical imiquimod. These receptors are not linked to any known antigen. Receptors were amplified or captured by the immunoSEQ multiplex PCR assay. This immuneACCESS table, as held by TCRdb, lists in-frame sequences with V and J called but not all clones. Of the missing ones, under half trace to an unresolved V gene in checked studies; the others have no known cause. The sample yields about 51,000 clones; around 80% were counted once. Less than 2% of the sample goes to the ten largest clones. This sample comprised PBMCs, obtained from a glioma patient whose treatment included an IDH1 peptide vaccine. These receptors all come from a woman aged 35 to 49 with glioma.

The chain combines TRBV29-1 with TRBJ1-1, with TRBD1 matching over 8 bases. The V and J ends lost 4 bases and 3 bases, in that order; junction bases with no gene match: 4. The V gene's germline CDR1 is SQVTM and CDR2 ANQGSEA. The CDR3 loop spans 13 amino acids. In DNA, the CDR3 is TGCAGCGTTGCCACAGGGGGACACACTGAAGCTTTCTTT. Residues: CSVATGGHTEAFF.

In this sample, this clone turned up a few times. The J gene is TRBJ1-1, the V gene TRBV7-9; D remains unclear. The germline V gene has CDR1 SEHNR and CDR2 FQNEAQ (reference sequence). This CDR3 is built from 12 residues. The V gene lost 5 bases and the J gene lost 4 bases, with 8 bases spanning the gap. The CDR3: CASSTFGTEAFF. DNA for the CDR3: TGTGCCAGCAGCACCTTTGGCACTGAAGCTTTCTTT.

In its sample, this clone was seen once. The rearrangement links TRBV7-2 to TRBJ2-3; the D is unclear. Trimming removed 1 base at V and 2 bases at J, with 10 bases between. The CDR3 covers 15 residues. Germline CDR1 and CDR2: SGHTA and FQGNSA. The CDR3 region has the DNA TGTGCCAGCAGCTTAGTCGCGACCCACACAGATACGCAGTATTTT. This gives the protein CASSLVATHTDTQYF.

CDR3 sequence reads: CASSDVFEGRRYGYTF. CDR3 bases: TGCGCCAGCAGTGATGTCTTCGAGGGGCGAAGGTATGGCTACACCTTC. The chain has TRBV10-2 and TRBJ1-2, with a weak D call TRBD1 (5 bases). V shed 3 bases and J shed 5 bases, with 19 bases lying between them. The CDR3 consists of 16 residues. Germline CDR1 and CDR2: WSHSY and SAAADI.